This entry lists 9 T cell receptor beta chains sequenced from one sample in a study of TIL therapy for anti-PD-1-resistant metastatic lung cancer. The libraries were made with immunoSEQ v3. TCRdb keeps only in-frame clones here, not all; method: immunoSEQ multiplex PCR. This sample has some 13,000 clones, with approximately 72% found just once. Documented time point: pre-treatment sample, taken before nivolumab and TIL therapy. Pleural nodules or supraclavicular lymph nodes made up most of the excised metastases sampled. This sample comprised tumor tissue, obtained at baseline. Source of these receptors: a woman between 25 and 85 years old with non-small cell lung cancer.

The chain couples TRBV2 to TRBJ2-7; D is undetermined. Per the germline V gene, CDR1 is SNHLY and CDR2 is FYNNEI. The CDR3 spans 11 residues. Trimming took 5 bases from V and 6 from J, leaving 8 bases between them. The CDR3 DNA sequence: TGTGCCAGCAGTACGGCCTTCGAGCAGTACTTC. Translated: CASSTAFEQYF.

The rearrangement links TRBV5-1 to TRBJ2-1, with D perhaps TRBD2 (5 bases). This CDR3 contains 13 residues. Trimming stripped 3 bases from V and 7 bases from J, with 11 bases between. Germline V CDR1 and CDR2: SGHRS, YFSETQ. The DNA for the CDR3 is TGCGCCAGCAGCTCATGGACTGAGAATGAGCAGTTCTTC. This gives the protein CASSSWTENEQFF.

This clone was recorded only once. The CDR3 DNA reads as TGTGCCAGCACTAAAAGTATTGGGGCTACAGGAAACTATGGCTACACCTTC. This gives the protein CASTKSIGATGNYGYTF. The gene calls are TRBV5-4 and TRBJ1-2, with D perhaps matching TRBD1 (5 bases). Per germline, CDR1 SGHNT and CDR2 YYREEE (reference sequence). The CDR3 runs 17 residues. V shed 6 bases and J shed 2 bases, with 23 bases lying between them.

This clone has only a few counts. The rearrangement joins TRBV5-1 to TRBJ1-2; 10 bases align to TRBD1. CDR1 is SGHRS and CDR2 is YFSETQ in the germline V gene. V shed 6 bases, J shed 6 bases, and the junction held 5 bases outside the gene matches. This CDR3 spans 13 amino acids. CDR3 sequence (DNA): TGCGCCAGCAACACCGGGACAGGGGATGGCTACACCTTC. Its translation: CASNTGTGDGYTF.

This rearrangement joins TRBV2 to TRBJ2-7; D gene uncertain. CDR1 and CDR2 (germline): SNHLY, FYNNEI. V lost 7 bases and J lost 6, with 10 bases in between. The CDR3 length is 11 residues. This chain's CDR3 is CASTSVREQYF. CDR3 sequence (DNA): TGTGCCAGCACCTCGGTGCGCGAGCAGTACTTC.

The chain is built from TRBV9 and TRBJ2-1; D ambiguous. From germline, CDR1 is SGDLS and CDR2 YYNGEE. CDR3 size: 17 residues. V was clipped by 3 bases and J by 9 bases, with 25 bases between them. For the CDR3, the DNA is TGTGCCAGCAGCGAGTCCATTTCCGCGGCTTACAATAGTGAGCAGTTCTTC. Its protein product is CASSESISAAYNSEQFF.

This chain connects TRBV7-6 to TRBJ2-6, with a weak D call TRBD2 (6 bases). The CDR3 runs 18 residues. The germline V gene encodes CDR1 SGHVS and CDR2 FNYEAQ. The V gene lost 5 bases and the J gene lost 1 base, with 18 bases spanning the gap. The CDR3 sequence: CASSPDGGSASGANVLTF. CDR3 DNA: TGTGCCAGCAGCCCGGACGGAGGGTCGGCGTCTGGGGCCAACGTCCTGACTTTC.

This clone rates as medium-sized. The V call is TRBV7-9, the J call TRBJ2-1; 8 bases agree with TRBD2. Trimming removed 5 bases from V and 6 bases from J; junction bases left unmatched: 3. Germline V gene data show CDR1 as SEHNR and CDR2 as FQNEAQ (reference sequence). The CDR3 extends over 13 amino acids. CDR3 protein: CASSLGTSNEQFF. DNA for the CDR3: TGTGCCAGCAGCCTCGGGACTAGCAATGAGCAGTTCTTC.

The V call is TRBV2, the J call TRBJ2-5; D unclear. Germline V gives CDR1 SNHLY, CDR2 FYNNEI. The CDR3 loop spans 16 amino acids. V was clipped by 6 bases and J by 0 bases, with 17 bases between them. This CDR3 reads CASREVLGSYQETQYF. CDR3 bases: TGTGCCAGCAGAGAGGTTTTGGGATCGTACCAAGAGACCCAGTACTTC.